The entry that follows covers one T cell receptor (beta chain) sequence. The data were taken from a study of blood T cell repertoires in COVID-19. Study details: Samples came from the United States, Italy and Spain, spanning acute and convalescent COVID-19. Sample material is recorded as cDNA or gDNA derived from T cells, B-cell-depleted T cells, or PBMCs.

The CDR3 is 15 residues long. V lost 0 bases, J lost 0 bases, and 11 bases lay in between. Germline V gene sequence: CDR1 GTSNPN, CDR2 SVGIG (reference sequence). In the original workflow: Estimates of nucleated cell counts were drawn from the amplification of reference gene primers. Produced via immunoSEQ multiplex PCR; TCRdb's table is partial and in-frame only. The DNA was the basis for D and trimming; V, J and clone size are from that table. The data show some 190,000 clones, roughly 90% seen once. Sequencing was done on a sample of peripheral blood. The chain recombines TRBV30 with TRBJ1-2; D gene unclear. The receptor was isolated from a woman in her 40s who had recovered from COVID-19. The CDR3 nucleotides are TGTGCCTGGAGTGTGACGGGAACAGCTAACTATGGCTACACCTTC. Translation gives CAWSVTGTANYGYTF. The full variable domain, in which reference TRBV30 and TRBJ1-2 provide the parts outside the CDR3, is SQTIHQWPATLVQPVGSPLSLECTVEGTSNPNLYWYRQAAGRGLQLLFYSVGIGQISSEVPQNLSASRPQDRQFILSSKKLLLSDSGFYLCAWSVTGTANYGYTFGSGTRLTVV.